The 14 T cell receptor beta chains in this list originate from one sample, sequenced in a study of T cells expressing NK-cell markers. TCRdb re-called the 5' RACE reads; one entry per CDR3 protein, DNA not given. This table holds about 380,000 distinct CDR3 sequences. The sequencing input was blood T cells: a sorted CD56 or NKG2C T cell subset, CD4+ or CD8+ T cells, or bulk PBMC T cells (not recorded which). These receptors originate from a man aged 18-75 years in good health.

This chain links TRBV10-3 with TRBJ1-2; as DNA is missing, the TRBD1 call by TCRdb cannot be tested. This CDR3 is 13 amino acids long. Germline V gene data show CDR1 as ENHRY and CDR2 as SYGVKD. CDR3 loop: CAISRDTYYGYTF.

The rearrangement links TRBV20-1 to TRBJ2-5; TCRdb outputs TRBD2, but without DNA this stays unchecked. This CDR3 has 12 amino acids. CDR1 is DFQATT, CDR2 SNEGSKA, per germline (reference sequence). CDR3 residues: CSASKEGETQYF.

The rearrangement joins TRBV29-1 to TRBJ1-4; TCRdb gives TRBD1 as the D gene, but with no DNA this cannot be confirmed. The CDR3 extends over 15 amino acids. Germline V lookup: CDR1 SQVTM, CDR2 ANQGSEA. This chain's CDR3 is CSVAAGAGGREKLFF. Combining the CDR3 with reference TRBV29-1 and TRBJ1-4 gives the whole variable domain SAVISQKPSRDICQRGTSLTIQCQVDSQVTMMFWYRQQPGQSLTLIATANQGSEATYESGFVIDKFPISRPNLTFSTLTVSNMSPEDSSIYLCSVAAGAGGREKLFFGSGTQLSVL.

This chain connects TRBV20-1 to TRBJ2-1. This CDR3 region has 13 residues. Germline V gives CDR1 DFQATT, CDR2 SNEGSKA (reference sequence). This CDR3 reads CSASQARYNEQFF.

The rearrangement joins TRBV5-1 to TRBJ2-2. CDR3 length: 15 amino acids. The germline V gene has CDR1 SGHRS and CDR2 YFSETQ. The chain's CDR3 is CASSLTGSFGGELFF.

This chain uses TRBV2 with TRBJ2-6; checking the TCRdb D call of TRBD2 is not possible without DNA. Per germline, CDR1 SNHLY and CDR2 FYNNEI. The CDR3 is 17 residues long. CDR3 in amino acids: CASTGTSGFSGANVLTF.

The gene calls are TRBV5-1 and TRBJ2-3; TCRdb's D gene call, TRBD1, goes unchecked for lack of DNA. The CDR3 extends over 14 amino acids. CDR1 and CDR2 (germline): SGHRS, YFSETQ. The CDR3 sequence is CASSPTAGADTQYF.

CDR3 region: CASSEAGGSPLHF. The chain is built from TRBV2 and TRBJ1-6. This CDR3 has 13 amino acids. CDR1 SNHLY and CDR2 FYNNEI come from the germline V gene.

The chain combines TRBV11-1 with TRBJ1-2; TCRdb names TRBD1, which stays unverified in the absence of DNA. The CDR3 loop spans 18 amino acids. The germline CDR1 and CDR2 sequences are SGHAT and FQDESV (reference sequence). The chain's CDR3 is CASSLARGTGGPNYGYTF.

This sequence joins TRBV24-1 and TRBJ2-7. From germline, CDR1 is KGHDR and CDR2 SFDVKD. CDR3 length equals 13 residues. CDR3 sequence: CATSDNPEQEQYF.

This sequence joins TRBV19 and TRBJ1-5. CDR1 and CDR2 (germline): LNHDA, SQIVND (reference sequence). This CDR3 is built from 14 residues. CDR3 protein: CASSITQGGQPQHF.

This chain uses TRBV6-5 with TRBJ2-1; TCRdb proposes TRBD2, but this gene call is untestable without DNA. Germline-derived CDR1 and CDR2 are MNHEY and SVGAGI. The CDR3 spans 16 residues. The CDR3 spells CASSPGGGGNGNEQFF.

The V call is TRBV5-8, the J call TRBJ2-3; TCRdb's D call, TRBD2, is unchecked because there is no DNA. The length of the CDR3 is 16 residues. Per the germline V gene, CDR1 is SGHTS and CDR2 is YDEGEE. The CDR3 reads CASSRKAGGIADTQYF.

The chain couples TRBV11-3 to TRBJ2-1; TCRdb's D call, TRBD1, is unchecked because there is no DNA. The CDR3 runs to 17 residues. The germline V gene encodes CDR1 SGHNT and CDR2 YENEEA. CDR3: CASSLGGNQGLGNEQFF.